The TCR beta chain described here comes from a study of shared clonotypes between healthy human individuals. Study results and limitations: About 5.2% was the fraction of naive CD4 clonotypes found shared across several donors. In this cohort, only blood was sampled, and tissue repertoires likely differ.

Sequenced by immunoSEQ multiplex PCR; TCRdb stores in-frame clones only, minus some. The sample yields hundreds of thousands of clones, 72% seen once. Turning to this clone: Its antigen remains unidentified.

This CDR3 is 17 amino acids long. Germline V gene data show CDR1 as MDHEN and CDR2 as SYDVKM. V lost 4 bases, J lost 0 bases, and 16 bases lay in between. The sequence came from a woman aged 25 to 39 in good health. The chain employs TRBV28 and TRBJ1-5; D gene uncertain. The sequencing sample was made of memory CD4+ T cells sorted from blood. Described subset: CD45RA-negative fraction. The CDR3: CASSSRREAYSNQPQHF. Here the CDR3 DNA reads TGTGCCAGCAGTTCCCGTAGGGAGGCTTATAGCAATCAGCCCCAGCATTTT.